The sequence of this T cell receptor beta chain was determined in a study of vaccination and CD4 T cells after COVID-19. On the study more broadly: Overlapping spike pools from SARS-CoV-2 and HCoV-NL63, HCoV-OC43 and HCoV-229E served as culture stimuli.

Turning to this clonotype: What it recognizes is unknown.

Germline CDR1 and CDR2: MNHNS and SASEGT. The V end was cut by 8 bases, the J end by 3 bases, with 16 bases between. This CDR3 has 14 amino acids. Treatment defined: approximately nine-day PBMC culture with coronavirus spike peptide pools or control peptides (ViraFEST assay). First, ViraFEST expanded antigen-specific T cells with peptide pools, and next it sequenced the TCRs. The Oncomine TCR Beta short-read assay was what sequenced the DNA obtained from cultured CD4+ T cells. Using its own MiXCR run on the PCR reads, TCRdb lists one record per CDR3 protein. The table shows some 15,000 distinct CDR3 sequences, with around 61% occurring only once.

The TCR was taken from a human donor who had recovered from COVID-19. This chain uses TRBV6-1 with TRBJ1-2; a weak D match, TRBD1 (6 bases). Sample: CD4+ T cells from blood, cultured in vitro. The CDR3, as DNA: TGTGCCAGCTCATTGGGGACACCCGACTATGGCTACACCTTC. Amino acid sequence: CASSLGTPDYGYTF.